The present entry profiles one T cell receptor (beta chain) with its context. The antigen is not known. The sample is drawn from a study of cytomegalovirus exposure and HLA in healthy donors. At the level of the study: It was reported in a later analysis that the same platform had been used for the 120 validation repertoires as for the roughly 710 first-cohort repertoires. General study findings and limits: Confirmation was obtained in vitro that a few CMV-associated chains are specific for CMV antigens. The authors listed roughly 150 TCR beta chains as cytomegalovirus-associated.

A roughly 120-subject validation cohort, separate from the approximately 670-subject first cohort, supplied the donors. Sequencing used immunoSEQ multiplex PCR; TCRdb keeps in-frame clones, though not all of them. The sample holds 140,000 or so clones; roughly 92% are singletons and the top ten take around 0.7%. The clonotype comes from a man aged 18-30 years in good health and CMV-seronegative. The material sequenced was PBMCs.

This CDR3 reads CAISDLDRGGETQYF. The DNA of the CDR3 is TGTGCCATCAGTGATCTGGACAGGGGTGGAGAGACCCAGTACTTC. The chain couples TRBV10-3 to TRBJ2-5; 9 bases align to TRBD1. This CDR3 has 15 amino acids. The V gene's germline CDR1 is ENHRY and CDR2 SYGVKD. The junction had 6 bases not matched to a gene; V was cut back by 3 bases and J by 4 bases.